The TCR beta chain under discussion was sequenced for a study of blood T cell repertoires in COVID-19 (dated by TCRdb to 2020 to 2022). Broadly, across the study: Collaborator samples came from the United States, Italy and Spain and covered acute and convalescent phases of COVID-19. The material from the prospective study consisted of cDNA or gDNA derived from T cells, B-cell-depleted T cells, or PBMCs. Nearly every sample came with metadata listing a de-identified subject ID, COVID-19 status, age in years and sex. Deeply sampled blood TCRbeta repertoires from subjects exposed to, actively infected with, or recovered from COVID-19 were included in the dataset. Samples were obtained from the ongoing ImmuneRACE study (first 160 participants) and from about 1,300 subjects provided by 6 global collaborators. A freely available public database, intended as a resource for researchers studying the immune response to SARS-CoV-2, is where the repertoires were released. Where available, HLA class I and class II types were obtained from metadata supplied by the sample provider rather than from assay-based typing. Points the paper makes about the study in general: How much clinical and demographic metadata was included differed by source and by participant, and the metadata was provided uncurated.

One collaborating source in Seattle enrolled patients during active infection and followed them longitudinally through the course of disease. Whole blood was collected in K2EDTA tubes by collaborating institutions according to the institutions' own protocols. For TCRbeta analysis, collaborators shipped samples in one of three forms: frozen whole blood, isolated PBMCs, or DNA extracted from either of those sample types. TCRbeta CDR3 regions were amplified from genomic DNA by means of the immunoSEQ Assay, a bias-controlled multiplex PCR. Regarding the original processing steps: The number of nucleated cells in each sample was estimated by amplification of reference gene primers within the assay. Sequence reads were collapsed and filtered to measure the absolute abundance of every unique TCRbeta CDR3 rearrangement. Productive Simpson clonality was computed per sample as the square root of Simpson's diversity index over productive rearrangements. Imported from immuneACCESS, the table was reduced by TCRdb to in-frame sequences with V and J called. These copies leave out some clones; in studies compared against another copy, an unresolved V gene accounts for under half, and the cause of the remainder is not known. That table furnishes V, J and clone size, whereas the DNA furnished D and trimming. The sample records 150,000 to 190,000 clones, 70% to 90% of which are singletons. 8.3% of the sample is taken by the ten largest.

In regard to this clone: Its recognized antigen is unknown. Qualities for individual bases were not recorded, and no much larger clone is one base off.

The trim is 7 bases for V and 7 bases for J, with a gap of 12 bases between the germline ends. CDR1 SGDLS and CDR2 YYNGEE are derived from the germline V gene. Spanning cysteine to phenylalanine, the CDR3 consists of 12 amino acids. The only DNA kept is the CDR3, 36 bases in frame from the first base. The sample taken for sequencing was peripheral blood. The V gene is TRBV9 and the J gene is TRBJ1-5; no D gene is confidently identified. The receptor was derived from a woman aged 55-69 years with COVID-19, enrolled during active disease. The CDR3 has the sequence CASGSESQPQHF. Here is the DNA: TGTGCCAGCGGGAGCGAGTCACAGCCCCAGCATTTT. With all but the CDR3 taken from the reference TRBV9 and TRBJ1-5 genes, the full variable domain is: DSGVTQTPKHLITATGQRVTLRCSPRSGDLSVYWYQQSLDQGLQFLIQYYNGEERAKGNILERFSAQQFPDLHSELNLSSLELGDSALYFCASGSESQPQHFGDGTRLSIL.